These T cell receptor beta chains were read from a single sample in a study of T cells after yellow fever vaccination. MiXCR, applied by TCRdb to the 5' RACE reads, yields one record per CDR3 protein. Of over 110,000 distinct CDR3 sequences in the sample, over 7% were seen once. The material was CD4+ T cells sorted from PBMCs, obtained 5 days after the yellow fever booster vaccination. These receptors were taken from a man aged 30 to 45 who received the YFV17D yellow fever vaccine. CDR3s include the opening cysteine and the closing phenylalanine or tryptophan. D genes are given only for firm matches. Size values are once, few and many counts, or a class for expanded clones, and some rows have none.

D gene	J gene	V gene	clone size	CDR3 protein	CDR3 DNA
.	TRBJ2-5	TRBV20-1	many	CSASRQSETQYF	TGCAGTGCTAGTCGGCAATCGGAGACCCAGTACTTC
TRBD2	TRBJ2-7	TRBV6-1	many	CASSAPSGSAYEQYF	TGTGCCAGCAGTGCCCCTAGCGGGAGCGCCTACGAGCAGTACTTC
TRBD2	TRBJ2-7	TRBV20-1	many	CSARGLAGALEQYF	TGCAGTGCTAGAGGGCTAGCGGGAGCCCTCGAGCAGTACTTC
TRBD1	TRBJ2-3	TRBV2	many	CASRDRGSTDTQYF	TGTGCCAGCAGGGACAGGGGTTCCACAGATACGCAGTATTTT
.	TRBJ1-1	TRBV11-2	few	CASSPTVLRTEAFF	TGTGCCAGCAGCCCGACAGTTTTGAGGACTGAAGCTTTCTTT
.	TRBJ2-7	TRBV5-1	many	CASSQDNYEQYF	TGCGCCAGCAGCCAGGACAACTACGAGCAGTACTTC
TRBD2	TRBJ2-1	TRBV6-2/TRBV6-3	many	CAVLSDSSSGRYEQFF	TGTGCCGTACTCTCGGACAGTTCTAGCGGGAGATATGAGCAGTTCTTC
.	TRBJ2-5	TRBV19	.	CASSSGGETQYF	TGTGCCAGTAGCTCCGGGGGAGAGACCCAGTACTTC
.	TRBJ2-7	TRBV7-9	.	CASGLRLQYEQYF	TGTGCCAGCGGCCTCCGGCTCCAATACGAGCAGTACTTC
.	TRBJ2-1	TRBV3-1	many	CASSQDLWRRSYNEQFF	TGTGCCAGCAGCCAAGATCTCTGGCGGCGCTCCTACAATGAGCAGTTCTTC
TRBD1	TRBJ1-6	TRBV7-9	.	CASSLPGQGMLLHF	TGTGCCAGCAGCTTGCCCGGACAGGGGATGCTCCTCCACTTT
.	TRBJ2-3	TRBV21-1	many	CASNLRERTDTQYF	TGTGCCAGCAACCTCCGGGAGAGAACAGATACGCAGTATTTT
.	TRBJ2-1	TRBV4-3	many	CASSQERYSYNEQFF	TGCGCCAGCAGCCAAGAACGGTACTCCTACAATGAGCAGTTCTTC
.	TRBJ2-4	TRBV20-1	many	CSARHQNIQYF	TGCAGTGCTCGACACCAAAACATTCAGTACTTC
.	TRBJ2-1	TRBV15	many	CATSREVYEQFF	TGTGCCACCAGCAGAGAGGTATATGAGCAGTTCTTC
TRBD2	TRBJ2-3	TRBV28	many	CASSFGFSGSSDTQYF	TGTGCCAGCAGTTTCGGCTTTAGCGGGAGCTCAGATACGCAGTATTTT
.	TRBJ2-7	TRBV7-2	many	CASSAYRSSYEQYF	TGTGCCAGCAGCGCCTACCGGAGCTCCTACGAGCAGTACTTC
TRBD1	TRBJ2-7	TRBV29-1	many	CSAKGDRNYEQYF	TGCAGCGCCAAAGGGGACAGGAACTACGAGCAGTACTTC
.	TRBJ2-3	TRBV5-4	many	CASSLVGRAPDTQYF	TGTGCCAGCAGCTTGGTCGGCAGGGCCCCAGATACGCAGTATTTT
TRBD1	TRBJ1-1	TRBV12-3/TRBV12-4	many	CASSSTGRDTEAFF	TGTGCCAGCAGTTCGACAGGGCGGGACACTGAAGCTTTCTTT
TRBD2	TRBJ2-3	TRBV7-8	many	CASSAPTLAGVASTDTQYF	TGTGCCAGCAGCGCACCGACCCTAGCGGGTGTTGCTAGCACAGATACGCAGTATTTT
TRBD2	TRBJ2-3	TRBV6-1	.	CASRRTGTSGRGTQYF	TGTGCCAGCAGACGCACCGGGACTAGCGGGAGGGGTACGCAGTATTTT
.	TRBJ1-2	TRBV7-2	.	CASSLALPVSGYTF	TGTGCCAGCAGCTTAGCGCTTCCAGTTAGCGGCTACACCTTC
.	TRBJ2-1	TRBV7-2	many	CATQGGGRHNEQFF	TGTGCCACCCAAGGGGGAGGTCGGCACAATGAGCAGTTCTTC
.	TRBJ1-1	TRBV18	many	CASSPQGTHTEAFF	TGTGCCAGCTCACCCCAGGGGACCCACACTGAAGCTTTCTTT
TRBD1	TRBJ1-6	TRBV20-1	many	CSARDSSGQGFNSPLHF	TGCAGTGCTAGAGACTCCTCAGGACAGGGCTTTAATTCACCCCTCCACTTT
.	TRBJ2-7	TRBV3-1	many	CASSQFDRAYEQYF	TGTGCCAGCAGCCAATTTGATAGGGCCTACGAGCAGTACTTC
TRBD1	TRBJ2-7	TRBV12-3/TRBV12-4	few	CASTRDRGGEQYF	TGTGCCAGCACCCGGGACAGGGGAGGAGAGCAGTACTTC
TRBD2	TRBJ2-1	TRBV20-1	few	CSARSGRRSYNEQFF	TGCAGTGCCCGTAGCGGGAGGCGGTCCTACAATGAGCAGTTCTTC
TRBD1	TRBJ1-1	TRBV20-1	many	CSARDRVGNLDTEAFF	TGCAGTGCTAGGGACAGGGTGGGGAACCTTGACACTGAAGCTTTCTTT
TRBD2	TRBJ2-1	TRBV7-2	many	CASSTNPGGGGEQFF	TGTGCCAGCAGCACCAACCCGGGAGGGGGGGGCGAACAGTTCTTC